This is a list of T cell receptor beta chains from one sample in a study of CD8+CD57+ T cells in acquired aplastic anemia. TCRdb re-called the reads with MiXCR, one entry per CDR3 protein. The data hold about 270,000 distinct CDR3 sequences, with roughly 50% observed a single time. The sample consisted of sorted CD4+, CD8+, or CD8+CD57+ T cells (not recorded which) from PBMCs. The receptor source for this set is a human donor with severe aplastic anemia or a healthy control (not recorded which). Each CDR3 is given without its conserved first and last residue.

v_gene	j_gene	CDR3aa
TRBV9	TRBJ2-5	ASSVVLPASGQETQY
TRBV25-1	TRBJ1-4	ASSSGDGRREKLF
TRBV7-9	TRBJ2-5	ASSPEGRQETQY
TRBV28	TRBJ2-3	ASSFSRGTQY
TRBV5-1	TRBJ2-1	ASSLEAPTYNEQF
TRBV4-1	TRBJ2-3	ASSHVHGQHSSTDTQY
TRBV9	TRBJ1-6	ASSVATGLSPLH
TRBV2	TRBJ2-5	ASSAGGETQY
TRBV11-1	TRBJ2-5	ASSFGGLETQY
TRBV7-8	TRBJ1-2	ASSLAGQGLSYGYT
TRBV25-1	TRBJ1-2	ASSVQGGYGYT
TRBV10-3	TRBJ2-7	AISEGGAPYNEQY
TRBV20-1	TRBJ2-1	SARETGPDYNEQF
TRBV5-1	TRBJ2-7	ASSLYGDRGTYEQY
TRBV20-1	TRBJ2-7	SAQSGGAKDEQY
TRBV9	TRBJ2-3	ASSPLAGVWDTQY
TRBV10-3	TRBJ1-3	AISEQELAGNTIY
TRBV20-1	TRBJ2-1	SARDLGPSGGAGYEQF
TRBV2	TRBJ2-5	ASRRGVFQETQY
TRBV9	TRBJ2-5	ASSQNFGLAGGGETQY
TRBV5-4	TRBJ1-2	ASSLDRGRLQDGYT
TRBV29-1	TRBJ2-7	SVVAGNYEQY
TRBV20-1	TRBJ2-5	SAGRSRGRSETQY
TRBV19	TRBJ2-1	ATQRDRYNEQF
TRBV20-1	TRBJ2-7	SARLAGGTSEQY
TRBV29-1	TRBJ1-4	SGGEVDEKLF
TRBV2	TRBJ1-4	ASKGVSEKLF
TRBV7-6	TRBJ2-7	ASSIGQVEQY
TRBV30	TRBJ1-2	AWTRQGAMYGYT
TRBV10-2	TRBJ1-2	ASSERGQGSIGGYT
TRBV2	TRBJ1-4	ASSEQGLAAHEKLF
TRBV2	TRBJ2-2	ASSEEGNRAGELF
TRBV9	TRBJ2-7	ASSVTSSWGSEQY
TRBV25-1	TRBJ1-4	ASSEFGRDQEKLF
TRBV5-1	TRBJ2-5	ASSLRGQGSETQY
TRBV9	TRBJ1-3	ASSVAMGLDTIY
TRBV12-3/TRBV12-4	TRBJ1-5	ASSPSYPSNQPQH
TRBV29-1	TRBJ2-7	SVDGGGPGEQY
TRBV5-1	TRBJ1-3	ASSPTGLGSGNTIY
TRBV15	TRBJ1-1	ATTTGVRTEAF
TRBV7-8	TRBJ1-3	ASSYLRDLGNTIY
TRBV12-3/TRBV12-4	TRBJ2-7	ASSLGYYEQY
TRBV19	TRBJ1-4	ASSIDSGTAKLF
TRBV19	TRBJ1-5	ASSILGVGSNQPQH
TRBV20-1	TRBJ2-7	SARPGQWDVSGQY
TRBV7-6	TRBJ2-1	ASSWGQGMGEQF
TRBV7-2	TRBJ1-6	ASSFEGYSYNSPLH
TRBV2	TRBJ2-7	ASSHTGMPSYEHY
TRBV7-9	TRBJ2-2	ASSSGQQNTGELF
TRBV5-4	TRBJ2-3	ASSFSGADTQY
TRBV4-1	TRBJ2-7	ASSQGPDRATYEQY
TRBV20-1	TRBJ1-2	SAIVGSNYGYT
TRBV20-1	TRBJ1-6	SASRGLSKDSPLH
TRBV24-1	TRBJ2-5	ATSDPGPKETQY
TRBV7-9	TRBJ2-7	ASSPVSSYEQY
TRBV29-1	TRBJ2-7	SVESDTTYEQY
TRBV9	TRBJ1-6	ASSVAGVYNSPLH
TRBV7-2	TRBJ2-5	ASSKLAGGQETQY
TRBV5-6	TRBJ2-2	ASSPRTSGSRELF